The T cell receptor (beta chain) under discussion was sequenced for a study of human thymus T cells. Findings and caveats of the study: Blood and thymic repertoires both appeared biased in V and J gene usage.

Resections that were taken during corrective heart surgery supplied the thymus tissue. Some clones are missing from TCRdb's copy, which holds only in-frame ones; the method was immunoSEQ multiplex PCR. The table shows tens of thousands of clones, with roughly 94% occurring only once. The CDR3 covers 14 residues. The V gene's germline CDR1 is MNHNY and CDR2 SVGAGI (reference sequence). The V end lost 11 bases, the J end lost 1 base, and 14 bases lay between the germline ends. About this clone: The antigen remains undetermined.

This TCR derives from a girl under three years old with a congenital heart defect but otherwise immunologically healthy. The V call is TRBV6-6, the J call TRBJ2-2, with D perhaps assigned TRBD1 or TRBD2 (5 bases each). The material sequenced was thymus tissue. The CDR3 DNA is TGTGCCTCGGGGCGGTCCTTGAACACCGGGGAGCTGTTTTTT. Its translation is CASGRSLNTGELFF.